Listed here are 29 T cell receptor beta chains from one sample, sequenced in a study of blood T cell repertoires in COVID-19 (TCRdb year 2020). The library was made by the immunoSEQ multiplex PCR assay. TCRdb holds this immuneACCESS table with in-frame rearrangements only. Some clones are missing; in checked studies, unresolved V genes explain under half, and the rest has no known cause. Within this sample are about 180,000 clones, with about 90% of them counted one time only. The leading ten clones occupy roughly 8.6% of the sample. Source material: PBMCs or T cells enriched from blood (not recorded which). These receptors came from a woman aged 18 to 35 who had recovered from COVID-19.

The chain employs TRBV7-8 and TRBJ1-2; D unresolved. The CDR3 extends over 12 amino acids. V lost 1 base and J lost 6, with 6 bases in between. Germline values: CDR1 SGHVS, CDR2 FQNEAQ. CDR3 loop: CASSLGVNGYTF. The CDR3 bases are TGTGCCAGCAGCTTAGGCGTAAATGGCTACACCTTC.

The chain uses TRBV5-4 and TRBJ2-5, with D perhaps TRBD1 (6 bases). This CDR3 has 15 amino acids. The ends were cut back, 4 bases at V and 4 bases at J, with 17 bases in the middle. The germline V gene has CDR1 SGHNT and CDR2 YYREEE (reference sequence). CDR3 sequence: CASSGGYSSGETQYF. The CDR3 DNA reads as TGTGCCAGCAGCGGGGGCTACTCGTCGGGAGAGACCCAGTACTTC.

V is TRBV28 and J is TRBJ1-4; D is unresolved. V lost 5 bases and J lost 8, with 18 bases in between. Germline-derived CDR1 and CDR2 are MDHEN and SYDVKM. The CDR3 consists of 15 residues. Written as DNA, the CDR3 is TGTGCCAGCAGTCACGGTGGCCCGGGGATGGAAAAACTGTTTTTT. Protein: CASSHGGPGMEKLFF. Filled out from reference TRBV28 and TRBJ1-4, the complete variable domain reads DVKVTQSSRYLVKRTGEKVFLECVQDMDHENMFWYRQDPGLGLRLIYFSYDVKMKEKGDIPEGYSVSREKKERFSLILESASTNQTSMYLCASSHGGPGMEKLFFGSGTQLSVL.

This rearrangement joins TRBV5-1 to TRBJ1-1, with 7 bases fitting TRBD1. V lost 4 bases and J lost 0; bases outside the gene matches: 3. CDR1 SGHRS and CDR2 YFSETQ come from the germline V gene. The CDR3 consists of 14 residues. The CDR3 spells CASSVTGMNTEAFF. As DNA, the CDR3 is TGCGCCAGCAGCGTGACAGGGATGAACACTGAAGCTTTCTTT. The full variable domain, rest sourced from reference TRBV5-1 and TRBJ1-1, is KAGVTQTPRYLIKTRGQQVTLSCSPISGHRSVSWYQQTPGQGLQFLFEYFSETQRNKGNFPGRFSGRQFSNSRSEMNVSTLELGDSALYLCASSVTGMNTEAFFGQGTRLTVV.

The rearrangement joins TRBV29-1 to TRBJ1-2; possibly TRBD1 for D (5 bases). The CDR3 is 11 amino acids. Between the trimmed V and J ends, which lost 2 bases and 8 bases, there was a span of 9 bases. Germline CDR1 SQVTM, CDR2 ANQGSEA. CDR3 sequence reads: CSVERGRGYTF. CDR3 DNA: TGCAGCGTTGAAAGGGGCAGGGGCTACACCTTC.

DNA of the CDR3: TGTGCCAGCAGCCCCCACCAGACTGGAAACACCATATATTTT. This encodes CASSPHQTGNTIYF. This chain uses TRBV7-2 with TRBJ1-3; D is unresolved. With 5 bases removed from V and 2 bases from J, the gap between germline ends came to 10 bases. Per germline, CDR1 SGHTA and CDR2 FQGNSA. The length of the CDR3 is 14 residues.

This chain uses TRBV5-1 with TRBJ1-4; D remains unclear. The CDR3 is 16 amino acids. V was shortened by 4 bases and J by 0 bases, with 13 bases between the two germline ends. Germline V gene lookup returns CDR1 SGHRS and CDR2 YFSETQ. The CDR3 nucleotides read TGCGCCAGCAGCACCAACGTTCTAGCAACTAATGAAAAACTGTTTTTT. This translates into CASSTNVLATNEKLFF.

With respect to this clone: At one boundary the junction diverges from the germline segment, which might be a read error. The chain is built from TRBV7-7 and TRBJ2-3; a possible D gene is TRBD2 (5 bases). In germline, CDR1 is SSHAT, CDR2 FNYEAQ (reference sequence). This CDR3 region has 15 residues. The chain's CDR3 is CASSLRVGVGDTQYF. CDR3 in DNA: TGTGCTAGCAGCTTAAGAGTCGGGGTGGGAGATACGCAGTATTTT.

The CDR3 spells CASSPRGKEQYF. CDR3 coding DNA: TGTGCCAGCAGTCCCAGGGGGAAAGAGCAGTACTTC. The chain carries TRBV27 and TRBJ2-7, with TRBD1 identical over 7 bases. V was clipped by 5 bases and J by 7 bases; unmatched bases: 5. Germline CDR1 and CDR2: MNHEY and SMNVEV (reference sequence). CDR3 length: 12 amino acids.

This clone was recorded a few times. CDR3 in amino acids: CASSGVVKLGDYNEQFF. DNA for the CDR3: TGTGCCAGCAGTGGGGTGGTTAAATTAGGGGACTACAATGAGCAGTTCTTC. V and J are TRBV6-4 and TRBJ2-1, with TRBD1 as a possible D gene (5 bases). This CDR3 has 17 amino acids. Looked up from germline, CDR1 is MRHNA and CDR2 is SNTAGT. V lost 4 bases and J lost 3, with 19 bases in between.

The count of this clone is one. V is TRBV5-6 and J is TRBJ2-1, with a weak D call TRBD2 (6 bases). The CDR3 consists of 13 residues. Germline V gene data show CDR1 as SGHDT and CDR2 as YYEEEE. Between the trimmed V and J ends, which lost 5 bases and 6 bases, there was a span of 12 bases. As DNA, the CDR3 is TGTGCCAGCAGTCAGGACTACTTCAATGAGCAGTTCTTC. It yields the protein CASSQDYFNEQFF.

This sequence joins TRBV29-1 and TRBJ2-7; D might be TRBD1 (6 bases). The V gene's germline CDR1 is SQVTM and CDR2 ANQGSEA. CDR3 size: 13 residues. V lost 5 bases and J lost 2, with 13 bases in between. In DNA form, the CDR3 reads TGCAGCGTTCGCCGGGACACGACCTACGAGCAGTACTTC. Residues: CSVRRDTTYEQYF.

This sequence joins TRBV2 and TRBJ2-7, with D maybe TRBD2 (5 bases). From germline, CDR1 is SNHLY and CDR2 FYNNEI. The CDR3 consists of 13 residues. V was pared by 7 bases and J by 2 bases, with 12 bases between. CDR3 sequence (DNA): TGTGCCAGCAATAGAGGGTACCCCTACGAGCAGTACTTC. This sequence encodes CASNRGYPYEQYF. The entire variable domain, with the rest obtained from reference TRBV2 and TRBJ2-7, is as follows: EPEVTQTPSHQVTQMGQEVILRCVPISNHLYFYWYRQILGQKVEFLVSFYNNEISEKSEIFDDQFSVERPDGSNFTLKIRSTKLEDSAMYFCASNRGYPYEQYFGPGTRLTVT.

The chain combines TRBV11-2 with TRBJ2-5, with D maybe TRBD1 (6 bases). The CDR3 contains 14 residues. Trimming removed 5 bases at V and 4 bases at J, with 14 bases between. Germline CDR1 is SGHAT and CDR2 is FQNNGV. CDR3 region: CASSRDPRGETQYF. The CDR3 region has the DNA TGTGCCAGCAGCCGGGACCCCAGGGGAGAGACCCAGTACTTC. Drawing the rest from reference TRBV11-2 and TRBJ2-5, the complete variable domain is EAGVAQSPRYKIIEKRQSVAFWCNPISGHATLYWYQQILGQGPKLLIQFQNNGVVDDSQLPKDRFSAERLKGVDSTLKIQPAKLEDSAVYLCASSRDPRGETQYFGPGTRLLVL.

The chain combines TRBV6-2 or TRBV6-3 with TRBJ2-7; TRBD2 is a possible D gene (5 bases). Trimming took off 1 base at V and 0 bases at J, with 10 bases between the two ends. This CDR3 comprises 15 residues. Germline loops: CDR1 MNHEY, CDR2 SVGEGT. The CDR3 reads CASSYLGGSSYEQYF. CDR3 sequence (DNA): TGTGCCAGCAGTTACTTGGGCGGGTCCTCCTACGAGCAGTACTTC.

The CDR3 nucleotides are TGTGCCACCAGCAGAGATCCTTACAGGGAGAGCAATCAGCCCCAGCATTTT. It codes for CATSRDPYRESNQPQHF. The V gene is TRBV15, the J gene TRBJ1-5, with D perhaps matching TRBD1 (6 bases). The CDR3 length is 17 residues. V lost 0 bases and J 1 base, leaving 13 bases between the germline ends. Germline values: CDR1 LNHNV, CDR2 YYDKDF (reference sequence). The whole variable domain, filled in from reference TRBV15 and TRBJ1-5, reads DAMVIQNPRYQVTQFGKPVTLSCSQTLNHNVMYWYQQKSSQAPKLLFHYYDKDFNNEADTPDNFQSRRPNTSFCFLDIRSPGLGDTAMYLCATSRDPYRESNQPQHFGDGTRLSIL.

This chain connects TRBV7-9 to TRBJ2-5; D not certain. This CDR3 has 16 residues. Trimming removed 0 bases at V and 2 bases at J, with 13 bases between. The germline CDR1 and CDR2 sequences are SEHNR and FQNEAQ (reference sequence). The CDR3 sequence: CASSLARLRIQETQYF. The CDR3 DNA reads TGTGCCAGCAGCTTAGCGAGGTTGAGGATACAAGAGACCCAGTACTTC.

The V gene is TRBV5-1, the J gene TRBJ2-2; D gene ambiguous. Germline CDR1 and CDR2: SGHRS and YFSETQ. V lost 0 bases, J lost 4 bases, and 13 bases lay in between. CDR3 length: 16 residues. CDR3 protein: CASSLAVAASTGELFF. The CDR3 nucleotides read TGCGCCAGCAGCTTGGCCGTAGCAGCATCCACCGGGGAGCTGTTTTTT.

The chain is built from TRBV29-1 and TRBJ2-2; 8 nucleotides line up with TRBD1. CDR3 length equals 13 residues. Germline V CDR1 and CDR2: SQVTM, ANQGSEA. J was trimmed by 7 bases and V by 7 bases; bases with no gene match: 8. As DNA, the CDR3 is TGCAGCGCCGAAAGACAGGGGAGCGGGGAGCTGTTTTTT. As protein: CSAERQGSGELFF.

The gene calls are TRBV28 and TRBJ1-5; D is ambiguous. Trimming removed 1 base at V and 0 bases at J, with 7 bases between. CDR1 and CDR2 from the germline V gene are MDHEN and SYDVKM. The CDR3 covers 15 residues. The CDR3 region has the DNA TGTGCCAGCAGTTTATTCGGGGTTAGCAATCAGCCCCAGCATTTT. It is translated as CASSLFGVSNQPQHF.

The chain has TRBV27 and TRBJ2-1; 13 nucleotides line up with TRBD2. CDR1 and CDR2 (germline): MNHEY, SMNVEV (reference sequence). V was pared by 0 bases and J by 9 bases, with 5 bases of the junction left unmatched. The CDR3 runs 16 residues. The CDR3 is CASSLSGLAGVGEQFF. CDR3 DNA sequence: TGTGCCAGCAGTTTATCTGGACTAGCGGGAGTCGGTGAGCAGTTCTTC.

The chain couples TRBV28 to TRBJ1-5; 9 bases align to TRBD1. The CDR3 contains 15 residues. The germline gives CDR1 MDHEN, CDR2 SYDVKM. V shed 5 bases, J shed 4 bases, and the junction held 6 bases outside the gene matches. DNA for the CDR3: TGTGCCAGCAGTGGCGTTGGGACAGGGAATCAGCCCCAGCATTTT. Its translation: CASSGVGTGNQPQHF. Complete variable domain (other parts from reference TRBV28 and TRBJ1-5): DVKVTQSSRYLVKRTGEKVFLECVQDMDHENMFWYRQDPGLGLRLIYFSYDVKMKEKGDIPEGYSVSREKKERFSLILESASTNQTSMYLCASSGVGTGNQPQHFGDGTRLSIL.

V gene TRBV27 combines with J gene TRBJ2-7; 9 bases align to TRBD1. This CDR3 is built from 14 residues. V lost 5 bases and J lost 3; bases outside the gene matches: 5. The germline V gene encodes CDR1 MNHEY and CDR2 SMNVEV (reference sequence). CDR3 nucleotide sequence: TGTGCCAGCAGTGCCCGACAGGGGGACTACGAGCAGTACTTC. Its protein product is CASSARQGDYEQYF.

The chain carries TRBV5-5 and TRBJ2-7; D is perhaps TRBD1 (5 bases). The ends were cut back, 6 bases at V and 3 bases at J, with 16 bases in the middle. The CDR3 runs to 14 residues. Per germline, CDR1 SGHKS and CDR2 YYEKEE (reference sequence). The CDR3 spells CASNVASGFYEQYF. CDR3 DNA: TGTGCCAGCAACGTCGCCTCAGGGTTCTACGAGCAGTACTTC. The full variable domain, completed using reference TRBV5-5 and TRBJ2-7, is DAGVTQSPTHLIKTRGQQVTLRCSPISGHKSVSWYQQVLGQGPQFIFQYYEKEERGRGNFPDRFSARQFPNYSSELNVNALLLGDSALYLCASNVASGFYEQYFGPGTRLTVT.

This clone was observed a single time. The rearrangement joins TRBV27 to TRBJ2-7; 8 bases match TRBD2. From germline, CDR1 is MNHEY and CDR2 SMNVEV (reference sequence). J gave up 5 bases and V 7 bases, and 13 bases lay outside the gene matches. The CDR3 length is 15 residues. The CDR3 bases are TGTGCCAGCACCGCGACCTTCGGGGGGGGCAACGAGCAGTACTTC. Residues: CASTATFGGGNEQYF.

V usage is TRBV20-1 and J usage is TRBJ2-7, with D tentatively TRBD2 (6 bases). CDR3 size: 10 residues. V gave up 3 bases and J gave up 10 bases, with 10 bases separating them. CDR1 and CDR2 (germline): DFQATT, SNEGSKA (reference sequence). CDR3 sequence reads: CSARRDRQYF. CDR3 nucleotides: TGCAGTGCTAGGCGGGACCGTCAGTACTTC.

The chain links TRBV16 to TRBJ2-5, with D maybe TRBD2 (5 bases). Trimming shortened V by 4 bases and J by 5 bases, and 11 bases separated the two germline ends. Germline CDR1 KGHSY, CDR2 FQNENV. The length of the CDR3 is 13 residues. The CDR3 loop is CASSPGTLETQYF. Here the CDR3 DNA reads TGTGCCAGCAGCCCGGGAACTTTGGAGACCCAGTACTTC. Looking up the rest from reference TRBV16 and TRBJ2-5 gives the full variable domain: GEEVAQTPKHLVRGEGQKAKLYCAPIKGHSYVFWYQQVLKNEFKFLISFQNENVFDETGMPKERFSAKCLPNSPCSLEIQATKLEDSAVYFCASSPGTLETQYFGPGTRLLVL.

The chain combines TRBV5-6 with TRBJ2-2; TRBD1 agrees at 8 bases. Germline CDR1 SGHDT, CDR2 YYEEEE. The CDR3 is 15 amino acids. Trimming at V came to 4 bases and at J to 6 bases, leaving 8 bases not matched to a gene. The CDR3 loop is CASSPPDREAGELFF. The CDR3 DNA reads as TGTGCCAGCAGCCCTCCGGACAGGGAGGCCGGGGAGCTGTTTTTT.

This sequence joins TRBV6-2 or TRBV6-3 and TRBJ2-7; 8 positions agree with TRBD2. The germline V gene has CDR1 MNHEY and CDR2 SVGEGT. V trimming: 3 bases; J trimming: 3 bases; junction bases outside the gene matches: 10. The CDR3 consists of 16 residues. Written as DNA, the CDR3 is TGTGCCAGCAGTTATCCCAAGCGGGGGCGCATCTACGAGCAGTACTTC. This codes for CASSYPKRGRIYEQYF.